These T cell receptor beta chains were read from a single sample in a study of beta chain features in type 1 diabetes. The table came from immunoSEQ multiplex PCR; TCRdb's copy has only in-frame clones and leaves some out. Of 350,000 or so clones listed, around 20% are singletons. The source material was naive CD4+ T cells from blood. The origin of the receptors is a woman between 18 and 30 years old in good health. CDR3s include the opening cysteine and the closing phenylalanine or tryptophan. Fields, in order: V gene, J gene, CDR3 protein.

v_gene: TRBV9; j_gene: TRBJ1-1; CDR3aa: CASSPWAGMNTEAFF
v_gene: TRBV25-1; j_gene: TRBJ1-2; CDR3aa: CASAPIDRVDGYTF
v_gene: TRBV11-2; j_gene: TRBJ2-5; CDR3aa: CASSWAGGEETQYF
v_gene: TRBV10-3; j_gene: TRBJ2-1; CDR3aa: CATQGDRPTDEQFF
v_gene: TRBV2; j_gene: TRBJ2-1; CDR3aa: CASSYRGLENNEQFF
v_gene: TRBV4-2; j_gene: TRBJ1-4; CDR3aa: CASSQGQGGNKLFF
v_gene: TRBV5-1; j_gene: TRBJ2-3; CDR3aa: CASTVASTDTQYF
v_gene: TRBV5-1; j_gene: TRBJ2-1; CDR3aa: CASRNGSSYNEQFF
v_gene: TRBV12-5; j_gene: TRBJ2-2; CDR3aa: CASGLVIGAAGTGELFF
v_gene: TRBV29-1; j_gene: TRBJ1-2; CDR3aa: CSAPDRESYGYTF
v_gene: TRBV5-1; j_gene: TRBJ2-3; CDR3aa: CASSPRTSGGPDTQYF
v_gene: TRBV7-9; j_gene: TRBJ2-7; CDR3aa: CASSLGSLDEQYF
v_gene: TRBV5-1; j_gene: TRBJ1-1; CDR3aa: CASSLRQGNTEAFF
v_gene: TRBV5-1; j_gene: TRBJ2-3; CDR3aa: CASSLEQGHTDTQYF
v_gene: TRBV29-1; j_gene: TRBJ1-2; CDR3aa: CSVTNRDYGYTF
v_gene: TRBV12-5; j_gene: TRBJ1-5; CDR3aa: CASGLSPDRLARHQPQHF
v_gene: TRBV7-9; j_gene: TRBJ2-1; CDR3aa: CASSLDRVDNEQFF
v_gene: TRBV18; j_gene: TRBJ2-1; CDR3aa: CASSPRQGSYNEQFF
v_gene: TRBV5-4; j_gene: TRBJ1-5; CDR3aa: CASSSSGQPQHF
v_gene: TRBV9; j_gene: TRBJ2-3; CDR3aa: CASSSRAGDTQYF
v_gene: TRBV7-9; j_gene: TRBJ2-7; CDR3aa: CATTRGGPYEQYF
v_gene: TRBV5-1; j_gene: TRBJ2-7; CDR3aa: CASSGGGTYEQYF
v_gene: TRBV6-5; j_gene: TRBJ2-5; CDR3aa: CASSVGRETQYF
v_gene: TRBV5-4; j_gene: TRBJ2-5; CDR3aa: CASSVTKSPETQYF
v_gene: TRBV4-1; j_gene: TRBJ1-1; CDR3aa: CASSQIDRLEAFF
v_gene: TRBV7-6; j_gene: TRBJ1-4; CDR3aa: CASGLKRELFF
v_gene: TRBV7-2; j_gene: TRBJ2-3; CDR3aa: CASSLNPSAQYF
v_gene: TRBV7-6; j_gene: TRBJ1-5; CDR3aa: CASSFVTGTGYDQPQHF
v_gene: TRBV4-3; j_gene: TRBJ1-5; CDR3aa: CASSQARGSSNQPQHF
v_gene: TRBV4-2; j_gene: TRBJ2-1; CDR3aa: CASSHLAGGPGNEQFF
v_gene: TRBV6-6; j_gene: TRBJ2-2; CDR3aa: CASTTSGNTGELFF
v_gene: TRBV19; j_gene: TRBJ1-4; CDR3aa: CASSPAYEKLFF
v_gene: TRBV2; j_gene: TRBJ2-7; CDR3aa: CASSSQASSYEQYF
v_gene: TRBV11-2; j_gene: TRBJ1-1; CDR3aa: CASSPRDRARMNTEAFF
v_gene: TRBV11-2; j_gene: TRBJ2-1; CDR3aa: CASSLMERVGEQFF
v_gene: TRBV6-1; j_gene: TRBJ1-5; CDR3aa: CASGNREGITPQHF
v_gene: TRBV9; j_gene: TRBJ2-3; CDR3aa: CASSPTPGWGGTDTQYF
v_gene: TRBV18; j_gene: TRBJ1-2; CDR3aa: CASSPPTGDYGYTF
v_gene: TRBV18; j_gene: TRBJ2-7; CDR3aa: CASSPPSGQLEEQYF
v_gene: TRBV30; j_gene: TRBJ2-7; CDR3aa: CAWSRGASYEQYF
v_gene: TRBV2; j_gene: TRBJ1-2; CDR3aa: CASSPSEGGSYGYTF
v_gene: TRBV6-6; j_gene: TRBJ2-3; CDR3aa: CASRLRGVDTQYF
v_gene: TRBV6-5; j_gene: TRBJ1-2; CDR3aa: CASSYDSVPNYGYTF
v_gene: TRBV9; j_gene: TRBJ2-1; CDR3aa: CASRSNNEQFF